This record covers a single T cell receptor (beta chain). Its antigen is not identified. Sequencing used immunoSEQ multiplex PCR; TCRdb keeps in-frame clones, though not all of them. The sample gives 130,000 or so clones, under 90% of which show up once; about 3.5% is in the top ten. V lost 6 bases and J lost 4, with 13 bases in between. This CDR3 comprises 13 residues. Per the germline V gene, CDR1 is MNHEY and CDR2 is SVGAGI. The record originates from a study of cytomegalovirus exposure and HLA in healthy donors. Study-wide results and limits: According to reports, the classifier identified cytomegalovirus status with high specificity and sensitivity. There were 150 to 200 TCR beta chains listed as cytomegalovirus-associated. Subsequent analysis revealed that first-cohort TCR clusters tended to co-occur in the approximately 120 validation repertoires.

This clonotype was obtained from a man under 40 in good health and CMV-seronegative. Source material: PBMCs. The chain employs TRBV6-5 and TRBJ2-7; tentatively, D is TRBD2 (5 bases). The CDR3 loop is CASSRTAGYEQYF. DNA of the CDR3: TGTGCCAGCAGCCGCACGGCGGGTTACGAGCAGTACTTC.